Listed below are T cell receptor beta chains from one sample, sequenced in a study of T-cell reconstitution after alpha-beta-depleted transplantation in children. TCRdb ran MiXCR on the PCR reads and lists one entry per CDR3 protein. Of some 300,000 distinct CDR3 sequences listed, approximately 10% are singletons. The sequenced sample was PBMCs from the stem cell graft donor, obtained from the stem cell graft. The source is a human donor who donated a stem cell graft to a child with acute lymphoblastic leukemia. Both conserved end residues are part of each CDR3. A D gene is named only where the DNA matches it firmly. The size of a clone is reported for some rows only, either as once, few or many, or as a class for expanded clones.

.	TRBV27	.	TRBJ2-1	CASSLVFGGNEQFF	TGTGCCAGCAGTTTAGTCTTTGGGGGCAATGAGCAGTTCTTC
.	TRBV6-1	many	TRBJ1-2	CASSEGTVRGYTF	TGTGCCAGCAGTGAAGGGACAGTTAGGGGCTACACCTTC
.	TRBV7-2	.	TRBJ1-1	CASSAYGGNTEAFF	TGTGCCAGCAGCGCGTACGGGGGGAACACTGAAGCTTTCTTT
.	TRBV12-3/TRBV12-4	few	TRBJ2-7	CASSPLDGAGYEQYF	TGTGCCAGCAGTCCTCTAGATGGGGCTGGTTACGAGCAGTACTTC
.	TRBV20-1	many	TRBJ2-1	CSAPPGQLNYNEQFF	TGCAGTGCCCCCCCAGGCCAACTTAACTACAATGAGCAGTTCTTC
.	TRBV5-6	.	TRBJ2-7	CASSFRPGEQYF	TGTGCCAGCAGCTTCAGACCGGGGGAGCAGTACTTC
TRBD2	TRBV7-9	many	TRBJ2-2	CASYPMREITGELFF	TGTGCCAGCTACCCCATGCGGGAGATCACCGGGGAGCTGTTTTTT
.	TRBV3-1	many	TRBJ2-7	CASSPPGYEQYF	TGTGCCAGCAGCCCTCCCGGCTACGAGCAGTACTTC
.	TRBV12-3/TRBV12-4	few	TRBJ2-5	CASSFEVQETQYF	TGTGCCAGCAGTTTTGAGGTCCAAGAGACCCAGTACTTC
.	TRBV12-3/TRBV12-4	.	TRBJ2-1	CASSLFGSGTNEQFF	TGTGCCAGCAGTTTATTTGGAAGCGGGACAAATGAGCAGTTCTTC
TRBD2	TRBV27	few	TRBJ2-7	CASSLSGNLYEQYF	TGTGCCAGCAGTTTAAGCGGGAACCTATACGAGCAGTACTTC
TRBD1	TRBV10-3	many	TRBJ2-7	CAITIGQANYEQYF	TGTGCCATCACTATCGGACAGGCCAACTACGAGCAGTACTTC
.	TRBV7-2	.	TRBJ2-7	CASSPGLHEQYF	TGTGCCAGCAGTCCGGGACTCCACGAGCAGTACTTC
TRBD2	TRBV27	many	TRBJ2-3	CASGIAGGPRLPDTQYF	TGTGCCAGCGGTATAGCGGGAGGCCCCCGTCTCCCAGATACGCAGTATTTT
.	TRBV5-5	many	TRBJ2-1	CASSLPIYNEQFF	TGTGCCAGCAGTTTGCCAATATACAATGAGCAGTTCTTC
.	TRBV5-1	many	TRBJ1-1	CASSRMMGDTEAFF	TGCGCCAGCAGCCGCATGATGGGGGACACTGAAGCTTTCTTT
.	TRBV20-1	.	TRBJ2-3	CSASSRGEAQYF	TGCAGTGCTAGTAGCAGGGGTGAGGCGCAGTATTTT
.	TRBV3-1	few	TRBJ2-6	CASSKTGYYGANVLTF	TGTGCCAGCAGCAAAACAGGGTACTATGGGGCCAACGTCCTGACTTTC
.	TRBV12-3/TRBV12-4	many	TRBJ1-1	CASSLTALNTEAFF	TGTGCCAGCAGTTTGACAGCTCTGAACACTGAAGCTTTCTTT
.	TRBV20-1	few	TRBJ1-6	CSARDSGLAGKIYNSPLHF	TGCAGTGCTAGAGATTCGGGGCTCGCAGGGAAAATTTATAATTCACCCCTCCACTTT
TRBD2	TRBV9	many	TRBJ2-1	CASSVVPPGGPSEQFF	TGTGCCAGCAGCGTAGTTCCCCCGGGAGGGCCCAGTGAGCAGTTCTTC
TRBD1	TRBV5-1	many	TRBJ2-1	CASSRYGTGGRRHEQFF	TGCGCCAGCAGCCGCTACGGGACAGGGGGCAGGAGGCATGAGCAGTTCTTC
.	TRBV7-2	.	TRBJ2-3	CASSLGGTVSTDTQYF	TGTGCCAGCAGCTTGGGCGGGACAGTCAGCACAGATACGCAGTATTTT
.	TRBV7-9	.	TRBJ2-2	CASSGTGGNTGELFF	TGTGCCAGCAGCGGAACAGGTGGCAACACCGGGGAGCTGTTTTTT
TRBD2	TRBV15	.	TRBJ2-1	CATSREIAGGGEQFF	TGTGCCACCAGCAGAGAAATAGCGGGAGGGGGCGAGCAGTTCTTC
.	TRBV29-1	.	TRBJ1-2	CSVEEGPYGYTF	TGCAGCGTTGAAGAGGGCCCCTATGGCTACACCTTC
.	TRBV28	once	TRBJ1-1	CASSLGVSEAFF	TGTGCCAGCAGTTTGGGGGTATCAGAAGCTTTCTTT
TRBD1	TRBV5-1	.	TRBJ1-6	CASSANRDRGNSPLHF	TGCGCCAGCAGCGCCAACCGGGACAGGGGGAATTCACCCCTCCACTTT
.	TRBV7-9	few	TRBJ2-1	CASSDIPRGGEQFF	TGTGCCAGCAGCGATATCCCCAGGGGGGGGGAGCAGTTCTTC
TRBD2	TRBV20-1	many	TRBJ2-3	CSAREGGRAADTQYF	TGCAGTGCTAGAGAAGGAGGGAGGGCCGCAGATACGCAGTATTTT
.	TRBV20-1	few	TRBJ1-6	CSAREEGAALLNSPLHF	TGCAGTGCTAGAGAGGAAGGGGCCGCTCTTCTTAATTCACCCCTCCACTTT
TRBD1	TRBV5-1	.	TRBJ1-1	CASSTDRLNTEAFF	TGCGCCAGCAGCACGGACAGGCTGAACACTGAAGCTTTCTTT
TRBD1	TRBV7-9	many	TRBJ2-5	CASSSLQGSETQYF	TGTGCCAGCAGCTCATTACAGGGGTCAGAGACCCAGTACTTC
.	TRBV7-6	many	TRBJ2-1	CASSLDSTVTEQFF	TGTGCCAGCAGCTTAGATTCTACGGTTACTGAGCAGTTCTTC
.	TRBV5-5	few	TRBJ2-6	CASSLAGTQYSGANVLTF	TGTGCCAGCAGCTTGGCGGGGACGCAATACTCTGGGGCCAACGTCCTGACTTTC
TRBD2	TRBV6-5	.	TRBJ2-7	CASSYPIPLSGRNSYEQYF	TGTGCCAGCAGTTACCCTATCCCCCTTAGCGGGAGGAACTCCTACGAGCAGTACTTC
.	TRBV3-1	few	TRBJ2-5	CASSNTGQTQETQYF	TGTGCCAGCAGCAACACAGGACAGACTCAAGAGACCCAGTACTTC
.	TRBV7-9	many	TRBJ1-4	CASSEGSHNEKLFF	TGTGCCAGCAGCGAAGGGAGTCACAATGAAAAACTGTTTTTT
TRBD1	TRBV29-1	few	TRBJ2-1	CSVETGFEQFF	TGCAGCGTGGAGACAGGGTTTGAGCAGTTCTTC
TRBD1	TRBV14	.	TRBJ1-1	CASSQELQGPNTEAFF	TGTGCCAGCAGCCAAGAATTACAGGGGCCGAACACTGAAGCTTTCTTT
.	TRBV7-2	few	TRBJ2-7	CASSRPGLGAYEQYF	TGTGCCAGCAGCCGACCGGGCCTAGGAGCGTACGAGCAGTACTTC
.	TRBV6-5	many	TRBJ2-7	CASSYSGDMDPSSYEQYF	TGTGCCAGCAGTTACTCGGGGGACATGGACCCTAGCTCCTACGAGCAGTACTTC
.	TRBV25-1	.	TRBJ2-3	CASSDNMVGTDTQYF	TGTGCCAGCAGCGATAACATGGTGGGCACAGATACGCAGTATTTT
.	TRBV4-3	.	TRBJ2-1	CASSQEGGVSYNERFF	TGCGCCAGCAGCCAAGAAGGCGGGGTCTCCTACAATGAGCGGTTCTTC
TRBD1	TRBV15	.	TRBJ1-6	CATSRDPDRNSPLHF	TGTGCCACCAGCAGAGATCCGGACAGGAACTCACCCCTCCACTTT
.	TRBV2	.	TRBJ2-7	CASVGSYEQYF	TGTGCCAGCGTTGGATCCTACGAGCAGTACTTC
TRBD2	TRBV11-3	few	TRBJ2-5	CASSGSGRGETQYF	TGTGCCAGCAGCGGTAGCGGGAGAGGCGAGACCCAGTACTTC
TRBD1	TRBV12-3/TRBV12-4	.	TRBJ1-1	CASSLDFMTGWGSGGMDFTEAFF	TGTGCCAGCAGTTTAGATTTCATGACAGGGTGGGGGAGTGGGGGAATGGACTTCACTGAAGCTTTCTTT
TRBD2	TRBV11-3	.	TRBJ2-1	CASSLGTSGSPEQFF	TGTGCCAGCAGTTTGGGGACTAGCGGGAGTCCTGAGCAGTTCTTC
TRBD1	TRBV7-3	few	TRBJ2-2	CASSSTGVDGELFF	TGTGCCAGCAGCTCGACAGGGGTGGACGGGGAGCTGTTTTTT
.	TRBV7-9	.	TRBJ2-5	CASSLLSSETQYF	TGTGCCAGCAGCTTATTATCGTCGGAGACCCAGTACTTC
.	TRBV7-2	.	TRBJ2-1	CASSPYLGQENNEQFF	TGTGCCAGCAGTCCTTATTTGGGTCAGGAAAACAATGAGCAGTTCTTC
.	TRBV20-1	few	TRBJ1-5	CSAGRIDHSNQPQHF	TGCAGTGCTGGCCGGATTGACCATAGCAATCAGCCCCAGCATTTT
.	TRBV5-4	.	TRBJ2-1	CAISFVGDNEQFF	TGTGCCATCAGCTTCGTGGGGGACAATGAGCAGTTCTTC
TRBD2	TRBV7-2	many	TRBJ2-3	CASSRTSGYTDTQYF	TGTGCCAGCAGCAGGACTAGCGGGTACACAGATACGCAGTATTTT